This is a list of T cell receptor beta chains from one sample in a study of beta chain features in type 1 diabetes. TCRdb's table, derived via immunoSEQ multiplex PCR, lists solely in-frame clones and lacks some. The table lists some 150,000 clones, roughly 11% of them singletons. Sequenced input: central memory CD4+ T cells from blood. Receptor source: a man in his late teens or twenties in good health. Each CDR3 is given with its conserved first and last residue. A D gene is named only where the DNA matches it firmly. Where a row states a size, it is once, few, many or the class of an expanded clone; other rows omit it.

J gene | V gene | D gene | clone size | CDR3 protein | CDR3 DNA
TRBJ2-1 | TRBV14 | . | . | CASRGSSGSSYNEQFF | TGTGCCAGCAGAGGAAGTTCAGGGAGCTCCTACAATGAGCAGTTCTTC
TRBJ2-7 | TRBV14 | . | . | CASSRGSYEQYF | TGTGCCAGCAGCCGGGGCTCCTACGAGCAGTACTTC
TRBJ2-7 | TRBV28 | . | . | CASSEQQGRQYF | TGTGCCAGCAGTGAACAACAGGGTAGGCAGTACTTC
TRBJ1-2 | TRBV5-1 | . | few | CASSYAGNYGYTF | TGCGCCAGCAGCTATGCGGGAAACTATGGCTACACCTTC
TRBJ1-1 | TRBV5-4 | TRBD1 | few | CASSFGQGRAANTEAFF | TGTGCCAGCAGCTTTGGACAGGGTAGGGCGGCCAACACTGAAGCTTTCTTT
TRBJ2-1 | TRBV7-9 | TRBD2 | . | CASSSLGLAGVTYNEQFF | TGTGCCAGCAGCAGCTTAGGGTTAGCGGGAGTGACCTACAATGAGCAGTTCTTC
TRBJ2-1 | TRBV21-1 | . | . | CASSKVRGTGGFDEQFF | TGTGCCAGCAGCAAAGTACGAGGGACAGGGGGCTTTGATGAGCAGTTCTTC
TRBJ1-5 | TRBV7-3 | TRBD1 | . | CASSPQTGGSDSNQPQHF | TGTGCCAGCAGCCCACAGACAGGGGGATCTGATAGCAATCAGCCCCAGCATTTT
TRBJ2-7 | TRBV28 | . | many | CASRTRDGSYEQYF | TGTGCCAGCAGAACTCGGGACGGGTCCTACGAGCAGTACTTC
TRBJ2-7 | TRBV6-5 | TRBD2 | . | CASSYLRSGREGEQYF | TGTGCCAGCAGTTACTTGCGCAGCGGGAGAGAGGGCGAGCAGTACTTC
TRBJ1-2 | TRBV5-1 | TRBD1 | few | CASSWGTDGYGYTF | TGCGCCAGCAGTTGGGGGACAGATGGCTATGGCTACACCTTC
TRBJ2-1 | TRBV5-1 | TRBD2 | . | CASSLTSGSNEQFF | TGCGCCAGCAGCTTGACTAGCGGGAGCAATGAGCAGTTCTTC
TRBJ1-1 | TRBV6-8 | TRBD1 | once | CASTRDREKGNGITEAFF | TGTGCCAGCACCCGGGACAGGGAAAAAGGGAACGGAATCACTGAAGCTTTCTTT
TRBJ1-1 | TRBV30 | TRBD1 | few | CAWGQVVEKPFF | TGTGCCTGGGGACAGGTGGTCGAGAAACCTTTCTTT
TRBJ2-5 | TRBV7-2 | . | . | CASSLDASRVETQYF | TGTGCCAGCAGCTTAGATGCCAGTCGGGTTGAGACCCAGTACTTC
TRBJ2-7 | TRBV4-2 | . | few | CASSQDTGARGAYEQYF | TGTGCCAGCAGCCAAGATACGGGGGCCAGAGGAGCGTACGAGCAGTACTTC
TRBJ2-2 | TRBV7-9 | . | . | CASLRPRSNTGELFF | TGTGCCAGCCTCCGACCCAGGAGTAACACCGGGGAGCTGTTTTTT
TRBJ2-5 | TRBV30 | . | few | CASQRRGYETQYF | TGTGCCTCTCAACGCAGGGGCTACGAGACCCAGTACTTC
TRBJ1-2 | TRBV15 | TRBD1 | . | CATSSDRGGGYTF | TGTGCCACCAGCAGCGACAGGGGAGGAGGCTACACCTTC
TRBJ1-5 | TRBV7-9 | . | . | CASSRSGGNQPQHF | TGTGCCAGCAGTAGGTCCGGTGGCAATCAGCCCCAGCATTTT
TRBJ2-5 | TRBV4-2 | TRBD1 | few | CASSFGTGGGTQYF | TGTGCCAGCAGCTTCGGGACAGGGGGCGGGACCCAGTACTTC
TRBJ2-5 | TRBV9 | TRBD2 | few | CASSVGVGGGAETQYF | TGTGCCAGCAGCGTAGGAGTCGGGGGAGGGGCGGAGACCCAGTACTTC
TRBJ2-5 | TRBV5-4 | . | . | CASSPHDETQYF | TGTGCCAGCAGCCCCCATGATGAGACCCAGTACTTC
TRBJ1-5 | TRBV29-1 | TRBD1 | few | CSAQGTYNQPQHF | TGCAGCGCACAGGGGACCTACAATCAGCCCCAGCATTTT
TRBJ1-1 | TRBV19 | TRBD1 | few | CASSLRGQNTEAFF | TGTGCCAGTAGTCTCAGGGGGCAAAACACTGAAGCTTTCTTT
TRBJ1-5 | TRBV9 | . | few | CASSRPGQPQHF | TGTGCCAGCAGCAGACCGGGCCAGCCCCAGCATTTT
TRBJ2-5 | TRBV5-1 | . | . | CASSPGTDQETQYF | TGCGCCAGCAGCCCCGGGACGGATCAAGAGACCCAGTACTTC
TRBJ1-4 | TRBV29-1 | TRBD1 | . | CSITRDSFPNEKLFF | TGCAGCATTACCCGGGACAGCTTTCCGAATGAAAAACTGTTTTTT
TRBJ1-6 | TRBV9 | . | few | CASSVDPISGAPLHF | TGTGCCAGCAGCGTAGATCCTATCTCCGGTGCACCCCTCCACTTT
TRBJ2-1 | TRBV5-1 | . | few | CASSLVQSSYNEQFF | TGCGCCAGCAGCTTGGTCCAGAGCTCCTACAATGAGCAGTTCTTC
TRBJ2-7 | TRBV25-1 | TRBD1 | . | CASSEYTGGPYEQYF | TGTGCCAGCAGTGAATACACAGGGGGACCCTACGAGCAGTACTTC
TRBJ1-1 | TRBV19 | . | few | CASSIDTRKNTEAFF | TGTGCCAGTAGTATAGATACGAGGAAAAACACTGAAGCTTTCTTT
TRBJ2-4 | TRBV29-1 | . | few | CSVLGGVKNIQYF | TGCAGCGTCCTTGGCGGGGTCAAAAACATTCAGTACTTC
TRBJ1-3 | TRBV4-3 | TRBD1 | . | CASSQDGPGQGDSGNTIYF | TGCGCCAGCAGCCAAGATGGACCGGGACAGGGGGACTCTGGAAACACCATATATTTT
TRBJ2-7 | TRBV7-2 | . | once | CASSLVGSSYEQYF | TGTGCCAGCAGCTTAGTGGGCAGTTCCTACGAGCAGTACTTC
TRBJ2-7 | TRBV27 | . | . | CASSLRAGQVAYEQYF | TGTGCCAGCAGTCTAAGGGCAGGGCAGGTCGCCTACGAGCAGTACTTC
TRBJ1-1 | TRBV18 | . | few | CASSPLQGSRTEAFF | TGTGCCAGCTCACCACTGCAGGGGAGTAGGACTGAAGCTTTCTTT
TRBJ2-1 | TRBV5-1 | TRBD2 | few | CASTLLAGVNNEQFF | TGCGCCAGCACCCTACTAGCGGGAGTCAACAATGAGCAGTTCTTC
TRBJ2-4 | TRBV2 | TRBD2 | . | CASSPKTGGRGNIQYF | TGTGCCAGCAGTCCAAAGACGGGAGGGAGGGGAAACATTCAGTACTTC
TRBJ1-1 | TRBV4-1 | . | few | CASSQVSAGITEAFF | TGCGCCAGCAGCCAAGTCTCGGCAGGGATTACTGAAGCTTTCTTT
TRBJ2-1 | TRBV14 | TRBD1 | few | CASSQLRTGYNEQFF | TGTGCCAGCAGCCAACTAAGGACAGGGTACAATGAGCAGTTCTTC
TRBJ2-1 | TRBV9 | . | few | CASSGTGSSYNEQFF | TGTGCCAGCAGCGGAACGGGGAGCTCCTACAATGAGCAGTTCTTC
TRBJ2-6 | TRBV2 | . | . | CASSVVPAGANVLTF | TGTGCCAGCAGTGTTGTCCCGGCTGGGGCCAACGTCCTGACTTTC
TRBJ1-3 | TRBV9 | . | . | CASSAQRASSGNTIYF | TGTGCCAGCAGCGCCCAGAGGGCTAGCTCTGGAAACACCATATATTTT
TRBJ2-1 | TRBV29-1 | TRBD2 | few | CSVKALAGAYNEQFF | TGCAGCGTCAAGGCACTAGCGGGAGCTTACAATGAGCAGTTCTTC
TRBJ2-7 | TRBV7-6 | TRBD2 | few | CASMRGTDYEQYF | TGTGCCAGCATGCGGGGGACTGACTACGAGCAGTACTTC